The clone carrying this T cell receptor beta chain was seen more than once but under ten times. No antigen is known for it. This CDR3 is 13 amino acids long. V shed 6 bases, J shed 8 bases, and the junction held 8 bases outside the gene matches. Germline V CDR1 and CDR2: SGDLS, YYNGEE. Stable disease denoted Graves' hyperthyroidism without ophthalmopathy progression within 18 months. Patients aged 18 to 65 had newly diagnosed hyperthyroidism lasting under 2 months. This specimen belongs to a study of T cells in Graves' hyperthyroidism and ophthalmopathy. The study, taken as a whole, reports: From stable hyperthyroidism, ophthalmopathy was set apart by a 13 V-J model.

Amplification of TCR beta CDR3 regions was performed using RNA transcripts as template. With the HTBI primer set, the TCR CDR3 went through a first round of RT-PCR. MiXCR, applied by TCRdb to the multiplex PCR reads, yields one record per CDR3 protein. The repertoire holds fewer than 550,000 distinct CDR3 sequences, less than 20% seen once, with over 7.5% in the top ten. J is TRBJ1-2 and V is TRBV9, with TRBD1 identical over 9 bases. The material sequenced was blood. This TCR derives from a woman aged 18-35 years with Graves' hyperthyroidism. In DNA form, the CDR3 reads TGTGCCAGCAACGTCGGGACAGGGCAGGGCTACACCTTC. Translated, it gives CASNVGTGQGYTF.